The rows below give T cell receptor beta chains drawn from one sample of a study of blood T cells in healthy people across ages. Using its own MiXCR run on the 5' RACE reads, TCRdb lists one record per CDR3 protein. Here the sample spans 600,000 or so distinct CDR3 sequences, about 30% being singletons. What was sequenced was blood. These receptors were collected from a woman of 80 years or more in good health. The CDR3 runs from the conserved cysteine through the conserved F or W. Fields, in order: CDR3 protein, CDR3 DNA, CDR3 length, J gene, V gene, clone size, D gene. A D gene is named only where the DNA matches it firmly. Clone size is not always given. Where it is, it says once, few, many or a class for expanded clones.

cdr3_aa: CASSPHRHEQYF
cdr3_nt: TGTGCCAGCAGCCCCCATCGACACGAGCAGTACTTC
cdr3_length: 12
j_call: TRBJ2-7
v_call: TRBV27
clone_size: -
d_call: -

cdr3_aa: CSARDAFGLGGYTF
cdr3_nt: TGCAGTGCTAGAGATGCTTTCGGACTAGGGGGCTACACCTTC
cdr3_length: 14
j_call: TRBJ1-2
v_call: TRBV20-1
clone_size: many
d_call: -

cdr3_aa: CASRRDLGTGELFF
cdr3_nt: TGTGCCAGCAGAAGGGACCTTGGCACCGGGGAGCTGTTTTTT
cdr3_length: 14
j_call: TRBJ2-2
v_call: TRBV12-3/TRBV12-4
clone_size: few
d_call: -

cdr3_aa: CASSLEQGAALNQPQHF
cdr3_nt: TGTGCCAGCAGCTTAGAACAGGGAGCGGCCCTAAATCAGCCCCAGCATTTT
cdr3_length: 17
j_call: TRBJ1-5
v_call: TRBV7-9
clone_size: -
d_call: -

cdr3_aa: CASFIGGGYNEQFF
cdr3_nt: TGTGCCAGCTTCATAGGGGGGGGCTACAATGAGCAGTTCTTC
cdr3_length: 14
j_call: TRBJ2-1
v_call: TRBV6-2/TRBV6-3
clone_size: few
d_call: -

cdr3_aa: CASNAGGIEQFF
cdr3_nt: TGTGCCAGCAACGCAGGGGGGATTGAGCAGTTCTTC
cdr3_length: 12
j_call: TRBJ2-1
v_call: TRBV9
clone_size: once
d_call: -

cdr3_aa: CSASGSYEQYF
cdr3_nt: TGCAGCGCTAGCGGCTCCTACGAGCAGTACTTC
cdr3_length: 11
j_call: TRBJ2-7
v_call: TRBV29-1
clone_size: -
d_call: TRBD2

cdr3_aa: CASSFTGTGTQETQYF
cdr3_nt: TGTGCCAGCAGCTTTACCGGGACAGGGACACAAGAGACCCAGTACTTC
cdr3_length: 16
j_call: TRBJ2-5
v_call: TRBV7-9
clone_size: many
d_call: TRBD1

cdr3_aa: CASSLWTGTSPLHF
cdr3_nt: TGTGCCAGCAGCTTGTGGACAGGGACTTCACCCCTCCACTTT
cdr3_length: 14
j_call: TRBJ1-6
v_call: TRBV5-6
clone_size: -
d_call: TRBD1

cdr3_aa: CASSLGGGPTDTQYF
cdr3_nt: TGTGCCAGCAGCTTAGGCGGGGGGCCCACAGATACGCAGTATTTT
cdr3_length: 15
j_call: TRBJ2-3
v_call: TRBV7-9
clone_size: many
d_call: TRBD2

cdr3_aa: CASSLALRSGETQYF
cdr3_nt: TGTGCCAGCAGCTTAGCGTTAAGGAGTGGGGAGACCCAGTACTTC
cdr3_length: 15
j_call: TRBJ2-5
v_call: TRBV7-9
clone_size: many
d_call: -

cdr3_aa: CSAADRVNQPQHF
cdr3_nt: TGCAGTGCCGCGGACAGGGTCAATCAGCCCCAGCATTTT
cdr3_length: 13
j_call: TRBJ1-5
v_call: TRBV20-1
clone_size: -
d_call: TRBD1

cdr3_aa: CASSNPSGGAADTQYF
cdr3_nt: TGTGCCAGCAGCAACCCTAGCGGGGGGGCCGCAGATACGCAGTATTTT
cdr3_length: 16
j_call: TRBJ2-3
v_call: TRBV4-2
clone_size: many
d_call: TRBD2

cdr3_aa: CASSSVPVDTEAFF
cdr3_nt: TGCGCCAGCAGCTCGGTTCCTGTTGACACTGAAGCTTTCTTT
cdr3_length: 14
j_call: TRBJ1-1
v_call: TRBV5-1
clone_size: -
d_call: -

cdr3_aa: CASSAGGLVLSSNEQYF
cdr3_nt: TGTGCCAGCAGTGCCGGAGGACTAGTTTTATCCTCCAATGAGCAGTACTTC
cdr3_length: 17
j_call: TRBJ2-7
v_call: TRBV6-2/TRBV6-3
clone_size: many
d_call: TRBD2

cdr3_aa: CASSLRVAEASEQFF
cdr3_nt: TGCGCCAGCAGCTTGCGGGTAGCGGAGGCCTCTGAGCAGTTCTTC
cdr3_length: 15
j_call: TRBJ2-1
v_call: TRBV5-1
clone_size: many
d_call: -

cdr3_aa: CASSLDPLSDIQYF
cdr3_nt: TGTGCCAGCAGCTTAGACCCCCTGTCGGACATTCAGTACTTC
cdr3_length: 14
j_call: TRBJ2-4
v_call: TRBV11-2
clone_size: -
d_call: -

cdr3_aa: CASSGTTRAEQFF
cdr3_nt: TGTGCCAGTAGCGGGACCACCAGGGCTGAGCAGTTCTTC
cdr3_length: 13
j_call: TRBJ2-1
v_call: TRBV19
clone_size: -
d_call: -

cdr3_aa: CASSPPGVVNTEAFF
cdr3_nt: TGTGCCAGCAGTCCCCCAGGGGTGGTGAACACTGAAGCTTTCTTT
cdr3_length: 15
j_call: TRBJ1-1
v_call: TRBV28
clone_size: few
d_call: -

cdr3_aa: CATSWDSGSGNTIYF
cdr3_nt: TGTGCCACCAGCTGGGACAGTGGCTCTGGAAACACCATATATTTT
cdr3_length: 15
j_call: TRBJ1-3
v_call: TRBV15
clone_size: few
d_call: TRBD1

cdr3_aa: CATSDGSQETQYF
cdr3_nt: TGTGCCACCAGTGATGGGAGCCAAGAGACCCAGTACTTC
cdr3_length: 13
j_call: TRBJ2-5
v_call: TRBV24-1
clone_size: many
d_call: -

cdr3_aa: CASSSAGGVAEAFF
cdr3_nt: TGTGCCAGCAGCTCAGCAGGAGGAGTCGCTGAAGCTTTCTTT
cdr3_length: 14
j_call: TRBJ1-1
v_call: TRBV7-2
clone_size: many
d_call: -

cdr3_aa: CASSPVWGQGIRNGYTF
cdr3_nt: TGTGCCAGCAGTCCAGTTTGGGGACAGGGGATTCGGAACGGCTACACCTTC
cdr3_length: 17
j_call: TRBJ1-2
v_call: TRBV28
clone_size: few
d_call: TRBD1

cdr3_aa: CASRRDLGGETQYF
cdr3_nt: TGTGCCAGCAGGAGAGACTTAGGGGGGGAGACCCAGTACTTC
cdr3_length: 14
j_call: TRBJ2-5
v_call: TRBV6-5
clone_size: many
d_call: -

cdr3_aa: CASRIRITDTQYF
cdr3_nt: TGTGCCAGCAGGATACGTATCACAGATACGCAGTATTTT
cdr3_length: 13
j_call: TRBJ2-3
v_call: TRBV2
clone_size: many
d_call: -

cdr3_aa: CASSLAAGSPGELFF
cdr3_nt: TGTGCCAGCAGCTTAGCGGCGGGGTCCCCCGGGGAGCTGTTTTTT
cdr3_length: 15
j_call: TRBJ2-2
v_call: TRBV7-6
clone_size: few
d_call: -

cdr3_aa: CASTIGDRPYGYTF
cdr3_nt: TGTGCCAGCACCATCGGAGACAGGCCCTATGGCTACACCTTC
cdr3_length: 14
j_call: TRBJ1-2
v_call: TRBV9
clone_size: -
d_call: -

cdr3_aa: CASSKANGRYEQYF
cdr3_nt: TGTGCCAGCAGTAAAGCCAACGGGCGATACGAGCAGTACTTC
cdr3_length: 14
j_call: TRBJ2-7
v_call: TRBV28
clone_size: many
d_call: -

cdr3_aa: CASGRQGNTDTQYF
cdr3_nt: TGTGCCAGCGGAAGACAGGGAAACACAGATACGCAGTATTTT
cdr3_length: 14
j_call: TRBJ2-3
v_call: TRBV5-6
clone_size: many
d_call: TRBD1

cdr3_aa: CASSVGSDRAHEQYF
cdr3_nt: TGTGCCAGCAGCGTAGGATCGGACAGGGCGCACGAGCAGTACTTC
cdr3_length: 15
j_call: TRBJ2-7
v_call: TRBV9
clone_size: many
d_call: TRBD1

cdr3_aa: CASSLRADFLYEQYF
cdr3_nt: TGCGCCAGCAGCTTACGAGCCGACTTTCTCTACGAGCAGTACTTC
cdr3_length: 15
j_call: TRBJ2-7
v_call: TRBV5-1
clone_size: few
d_call: -

cdr3_aa: CAWSGEQGLQETQYF
cdr3_nt: TGTGCCTGGAGTGGGGAACAGGGCCTCCAAGAGACCCAGTACTTC
cdr3_length: 15
j_call: TRBJ2-5
v_call: TRBV30
clone_size: -
d_call: -

cdr3_aa: CASSSDPGTVSTDTQYF
cdr3_nt: TGTGCCAGCAGCTCCGACCCCGGGACAGTGAGCACAGATACGCAGTATTTT
cdr3_length: 17
j_call: TRBJ2-3
v_call: TRBV7-9
clone_size: once
d_call: TRBD1

cdr3_aa: CASRPPGSFEAFF
cdr3_nt: TGTGCCAGCCGCCCGCCAGGTTCGTTTGAAGCTTTCTTT
cdr3_length: 13
j_call: TRBJ1-1
v_call: TRBV7-9
clone_size: many
d_call: -

cdr3_aa: CAGTRSTDTQYF
cdr3_nt: TGTGCCGGGACAAGGAGCACAGATACGCAGTATTTT
cdr3_length: 12
j_call: TRBJ2-3
v_call: TRBV30
clone_size: -
d_call: -

cdr3_aa: CASSYSEETAQYF
cdr3_nt: TGTGCCAGCAGTTACTCGGAGGAAACTGCGCAGTATTTT
cdr3_length: 13
j_call: TRBJ2-3
v_call: TRBV6-6
clone_size: few
d_call: -

cdr3_aa: CASREGGVLYEQYF
cdr3_nt: TGTGCCAGCAGGGAGGGGGGAGTTCTCTACGAGCAGTACTTC
cdr3_length: 14
j_call: TRBJ2-7
v_call: TRBV28
clone_size: many
d_call: -

cdr3_aa: CASSPRASVYEQYF
cdr3_nt: TGCGCCAGCAGCCCCCGGGCGTCAGTCTACGAGCAGTACTTC
cdr3_length: 14
j_call: TRBJ2-7
v_call: TRBV4-1
clone_size: many
d_call: -

cdr3_aa: CASSLQTEETQYF
cdr3_nt: TGTGCCAGCAGCCTACAAACGGAAGAGACCCAGTACTTC
cdr3_length: 13
j_call: TRBJ2-5
v_call: TRBV7-2
clone_size: many
d_call: -

cdr3_aa: CASGPPLTGFNEQYF
cdr3_nt: TGTGCCAGCGGCCCTCCCTTGACAGGGTTCAATGAGCAGTACTTC
cdr3_length: 15
j_call: TRBJ2-7
v_call: TRBV14
clone_size: -
d_call: TRBD1

cdr3_aa: CSAGGEPYNEQFF
cdr3_nt: TGCAGTGCTGGGGGAGAGCCTTACAATGAGCAGTTCTTC
cdr3_length: 13
j_call: TRBJ2-1
v_call: TRBV20-1
clone_size: -
d_call: -

cdr3_aa: CASSIGVPGAEQYF
cdr3_nt: TGTGCCAGCAGCATCGGGGTCCCCGGAGCCGAGCAGTACTTC
cdr3_length: 14
j_call: TRBJ2-7
v_call: TRBV7-2
clone_size: many
d_call: -

cdr3_aa: CASSSYLGQGRTQYF
cdr3_nt: TGTGCCAGCAGCTCCTACTTGGGACAGGGCAGGACCCAGTACTTC
cdr3_length: 15
j_call: TRBJ2-5
v_call: TRBV7-2
clone_size: many
d_call: TRBD1

cdr3_aa: CTSAYRVKSSGNTIYF
cdr3_nt: TGTACCAGCGCCTACAGGGTAAAAAGCTCTGGAAACACCATATATTTT
cdr3_length: 16
j_call: TRBJ1-3
v_call: TRBV3-1
clone_size: -
d_call: -

cdr3_aa: CASSFGGHSYSGNTIYF
cdr3_nt: TGTGCCAGCAGCTTTGGGGGACACTCCTACTCTGGAAACACCATATATTTT
cdr3_length: 17
j_call: TRBJ1-3
v_call: TRBV7-2
clone_size: -
d_call: -

cdr3_aa: CASMMGTGGWETQYF
cdr3_nt: TGTGCCAGCATGATGGGGACAGGGGGATGGGAGACCCAGTACTTC
cdr3_length: 15
j_call: TRBJ2-5
v_call: TRBV6-2/TRBV6-3
clone_size: many
d_call: TRBD1

cdr3_aa: CSASRGRASEETQYF
cdr3_nt: TGCAGTGCTAGCAGGGGCAGGGCTAGTGAAGAGACCCAGTACTTC
cdr3_length: 15
j_call: TRBJ2-5
v_call: TRBV20-1
clone_size: many
d_call: -

cdr3_aa: CASQLIRAGNTEAFF
cdr3_nt: TGTGCCAGTCAGTTAATAAGGGCAGGAAACACTGAAGCTTTCTTT
cdr3_length: 15
j_call: TRBJ1-1
v_call: TRBV6-6
clone_size: many
d_call: -

cdr3_aa: CASSFPGRNYEQYF
cdr3_nt: TGTGCCAGCAGCTTCCCGGGACGGAACTACGAGCAGTACTTC
cdr3_length: 14
j_call: TRBJ2-7
v_call: TRBV5-6
clone_size: many
d_call: -

cdr3_aa: CASSLDLTEAFF
cdr3_nt: TGTGCCAGCAGCTTGGATCTCACTGAAGCTTTCTTT
cdr3_length: 12
j_call: TRBJ1-1
v_call: TRBV5-5
clone_size: many
d_call: -

cdr3_aa: CASRISLGTSHTEAFF
cdr3_nt: TGTGCCAGTAGGATTTCCCTGGGAACTTCACACACTGAAGCTTTCTTT
cdr3_length: 16
j_call: TRBJ1-1
v_call: TRBV19
clone_size: -
d_call: -

cdr3_aa: CASRRMTGDEKLFF
cdr3_nt: TGTGCCAGCAGGCGTATGACAGGGGATGAAAAACTGTTTTTT
cdr3_length: 14
j_call: TRBJ1-4
v_call: TRBV2
clone_size: many
d_call: TRBD1

cdr3_aa: CSVESALYNEQFF
cdr3_nt: TGCAGCGTTGAATCGGCTCTCTACAATGAGCAGTTCTTC
cdr3_length: 13
j_call: TRBJ2-1
v_call: TRBV29-1
clone_size: -
d_call: -

cdr3_aa: CSARETRGVSNSPLHF
cdr3_nt: TGCAGTGCTAGAGAGACCAGGGGAGTTTCTAATTCACCCCTCCACTTT
cdr3_length: 16
j_call: TRBJ1-6
v_call: TRBV20-1
clone_size: few
d_call: -

cdr3_aa: CASSQDEGGYSNQPQHF
cdr3_nt: TGCGCCAGCAGCCAAGATGAAGGGGGTTATAGCAATCAGCCCCAGCATTTT
cdr3_length: 17
j_call: TRBJ1-5
v_call: TRBV4-1
clone_size: many
d_call: -

cdr3_aa: CASTPETGYNEQFF
cdr3_nt: TGTGCCAGCACCCCCGAGACAGGGTACAATGAGCAGTTCTTC
cdr3_length: 14
j_call: TRBJ2-1
v_call: TRBV7-2
clone_size: -
d_call: TRBD1

cdr3_aa: CAISEPSRGAAYNEQYF
cdr3_nt: TGTGCCATCAGTGAGCCCTCCCGGGGGGCCGCCTACAATGAGCAGTACTTC
cdr3_length: 17
j_call: TRBJ2-7
v_call: TRBV10-3
clone_size: -
d_call: -